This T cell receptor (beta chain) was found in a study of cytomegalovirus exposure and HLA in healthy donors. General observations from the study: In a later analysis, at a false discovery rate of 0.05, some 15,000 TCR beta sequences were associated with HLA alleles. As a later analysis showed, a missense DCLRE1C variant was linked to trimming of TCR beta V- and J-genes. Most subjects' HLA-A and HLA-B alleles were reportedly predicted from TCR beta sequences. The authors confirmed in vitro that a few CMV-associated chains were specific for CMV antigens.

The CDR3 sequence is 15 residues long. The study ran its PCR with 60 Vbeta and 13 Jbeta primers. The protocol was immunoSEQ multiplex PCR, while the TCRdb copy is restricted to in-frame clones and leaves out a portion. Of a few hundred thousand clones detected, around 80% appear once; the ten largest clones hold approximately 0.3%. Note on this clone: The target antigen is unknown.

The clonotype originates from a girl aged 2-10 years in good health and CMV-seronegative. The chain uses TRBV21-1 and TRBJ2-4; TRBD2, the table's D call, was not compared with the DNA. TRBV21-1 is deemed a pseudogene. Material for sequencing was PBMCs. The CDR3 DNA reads TGTGCCAGCAGCAAGGGCGGGAGGGCCGAGAACATTCAGTACTTC. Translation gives CASSKGGRAENIQYF.